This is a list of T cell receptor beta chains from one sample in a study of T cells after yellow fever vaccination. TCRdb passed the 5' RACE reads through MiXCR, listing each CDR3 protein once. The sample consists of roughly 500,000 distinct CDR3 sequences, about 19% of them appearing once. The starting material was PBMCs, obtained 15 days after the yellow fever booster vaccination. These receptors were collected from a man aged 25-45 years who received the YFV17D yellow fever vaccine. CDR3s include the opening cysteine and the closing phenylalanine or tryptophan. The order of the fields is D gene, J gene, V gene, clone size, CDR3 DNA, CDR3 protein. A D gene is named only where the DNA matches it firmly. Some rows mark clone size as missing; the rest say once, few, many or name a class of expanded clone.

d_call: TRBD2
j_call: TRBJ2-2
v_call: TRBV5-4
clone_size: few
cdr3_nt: TGTGCCAGCCGGCTGCGGGAGGGCCATACCGGGGAGCTGTTTTTT
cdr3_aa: CASRLREGHTGELFF

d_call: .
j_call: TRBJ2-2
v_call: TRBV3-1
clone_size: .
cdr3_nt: TGTGCCAGCCTCGGGACACTGAACACCGGGGAGCTGTTTTTT
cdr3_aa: CASLGTLNTGELFF

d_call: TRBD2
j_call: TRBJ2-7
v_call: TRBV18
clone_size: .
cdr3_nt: TGTGCCAGCTCAACTGAAGCGGGAGCTTTTGACGAGCAGTACTTC
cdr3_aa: CASSTEAGAFDEQYF

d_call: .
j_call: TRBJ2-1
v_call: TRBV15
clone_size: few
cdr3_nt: TGTGCCACCAGCAGCAGCCGGGTGTTCCGAAATGAGCAGTTCTTC
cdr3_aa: CATSSSRVFRNEQFF

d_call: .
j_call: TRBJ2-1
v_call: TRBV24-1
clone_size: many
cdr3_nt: TGTGCCACCAGTGAAGCAGGAGGCAATGAGCAGTTCTTC
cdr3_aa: CATSEAGGNEQFF

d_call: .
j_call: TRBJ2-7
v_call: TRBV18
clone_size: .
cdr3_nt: TGTGCCAGCTCCCAAAACCCCATCTACGAGCAGTACTTC
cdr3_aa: CASSQNPIYEQYF

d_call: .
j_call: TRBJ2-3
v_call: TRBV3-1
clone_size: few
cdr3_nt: TGTGCCAGCAGCCAAGATCTGGCGCGGCCAGATACGCAGTATTTT
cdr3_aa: CASSQDLARPDTQYF

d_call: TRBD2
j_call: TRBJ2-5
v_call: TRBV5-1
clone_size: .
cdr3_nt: TGCGCCAGCAGCCTAGGGGTAGCGGGTCACCAAGAGACCCAGTACTTC
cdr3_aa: CASSLGVAGHQETQYF

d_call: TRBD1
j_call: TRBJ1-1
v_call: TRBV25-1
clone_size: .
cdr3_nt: TGTGCCAGCAGTCAGGACAGGGACCGCACTGAAGCTTTCTTT
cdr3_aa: CASSQDRDRTEAFF

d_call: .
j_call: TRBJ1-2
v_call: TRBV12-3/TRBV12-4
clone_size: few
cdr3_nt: TGTGCCAGCAGTCCGAGCTACACCTTC
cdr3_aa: CASSPSYTF

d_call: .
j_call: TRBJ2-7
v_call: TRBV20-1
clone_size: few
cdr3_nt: TGCAGTGCTAACCGGGGAGGTGAGCAGTACTTC
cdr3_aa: CSANRGGEQYF

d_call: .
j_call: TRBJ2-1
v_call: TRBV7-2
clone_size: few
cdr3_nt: TGTGCCAGCAGCCATTATTTGAGTGAGCAGTTCTTC
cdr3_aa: CASSHYLSEQFF

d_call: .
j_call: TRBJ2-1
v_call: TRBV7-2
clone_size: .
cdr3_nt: TGTGCCAGCAGCTGGACCGAACCCTCCCTGGGCTATGAGCAGTTCTTC
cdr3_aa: CASSWTEPSLGYEQFF

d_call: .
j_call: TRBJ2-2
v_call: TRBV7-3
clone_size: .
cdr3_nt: TGTGCCAGCAGCTTAGTGCCAGGGAACACCGGGGAGCTGTTTTTT
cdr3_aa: CASSLVPGNTGELFF

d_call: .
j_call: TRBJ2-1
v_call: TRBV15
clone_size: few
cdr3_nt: TGTGCCACCAGCAGAGATATAACAGCGAACAATGAGCAGTTCTTC
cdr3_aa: CATSRDITANNEQFF

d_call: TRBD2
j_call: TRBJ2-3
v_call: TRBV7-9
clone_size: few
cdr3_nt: TGTGCCAGCAGCCCCCGGGGGGAGAGCACAGATACGCAGTATTTT
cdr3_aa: CASSPRGESTDTQYF

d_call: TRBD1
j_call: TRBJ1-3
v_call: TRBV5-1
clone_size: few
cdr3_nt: TGCGCCAGCAGCAACGGACAGGGGTACACCATATATTTT
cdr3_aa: CASSNGQGYTIYF

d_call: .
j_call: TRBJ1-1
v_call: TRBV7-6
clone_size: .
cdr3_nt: TGTGCCAGCACCCCACGGGGGGCAGGAGGGGTTGCTGAAGCTTTCTTT
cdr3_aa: CASTPRGAGGVAEAFF

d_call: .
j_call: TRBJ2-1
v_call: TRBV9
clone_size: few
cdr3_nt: TGTGCCAGCAGCGTAGATAGGCAGGGACGCAATGAGCAGTTCTTC
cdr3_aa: CASSVDRQGRNEQFF

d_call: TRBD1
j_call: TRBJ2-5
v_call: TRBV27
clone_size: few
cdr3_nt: TGTGCCAACCCGGGACAGCAATCCCGAGAGACCCAGTACTTC
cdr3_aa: CANPGQQSRETQYF

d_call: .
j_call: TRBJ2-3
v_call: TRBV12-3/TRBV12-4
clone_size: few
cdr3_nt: TGTGCCAGCAAGTCGGGACTGGATGATACGCAGTATTTT
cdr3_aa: CASKSGLDDTQYF

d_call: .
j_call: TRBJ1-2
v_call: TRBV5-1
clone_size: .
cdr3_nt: TGCGCCAGCAGCCCATTAGACCCTAACTATGGCTACACCTTC
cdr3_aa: CASSPLDPNYGYTF

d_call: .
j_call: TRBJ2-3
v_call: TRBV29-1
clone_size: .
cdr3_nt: TGCAGCGTTGAAGTTGATGGGTTGAGCACAGATACGCAGTATTTT
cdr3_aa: CSVEVDGLSTDTQYF

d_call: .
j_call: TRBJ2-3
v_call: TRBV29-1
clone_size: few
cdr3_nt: TGCAGCGTTGAAGCGGGAGCGATAGATACGCAGTATTTT
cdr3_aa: CSVEAGAIDTQYF

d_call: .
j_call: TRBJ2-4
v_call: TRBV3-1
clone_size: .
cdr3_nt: TGTGCCAGCAGCCTGACGCTCACGGGAAACATTCAGTACTTC
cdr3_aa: CASSLTLTGNIQYF

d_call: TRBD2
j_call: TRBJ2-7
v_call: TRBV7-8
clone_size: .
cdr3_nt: TGTGCCAGCAGCTCAGCCGTGGGAGGGAACTACGAGCAGTACTTC
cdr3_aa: CASSSAVGGNYEQYF

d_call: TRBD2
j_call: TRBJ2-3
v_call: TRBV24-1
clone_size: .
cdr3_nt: TGTGCCACCAGTGACCTTAGCGGGGACCTCCCAGATACGCAGTATTTT
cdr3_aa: CATSDLSGDLPDTQYF

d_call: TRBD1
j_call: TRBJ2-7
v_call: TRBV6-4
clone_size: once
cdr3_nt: TGTGCCAGCAGTGAGTCCAGGACAGGGATCCACGAGCAGTACTTC
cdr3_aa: CASSESRTGIHEQYF

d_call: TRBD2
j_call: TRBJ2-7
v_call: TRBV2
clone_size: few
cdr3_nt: TGTGCCAGCAGGGACCCGGGACTAGTATACGAGCAGTACTTC
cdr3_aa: CASRDPGLVYEQYF

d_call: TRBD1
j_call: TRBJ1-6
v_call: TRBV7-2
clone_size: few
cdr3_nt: TGTGCCAGCAGCTCAAGACAGGGGGATTCACCCCTCCACTTT
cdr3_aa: CASSSRQGDSPLHF

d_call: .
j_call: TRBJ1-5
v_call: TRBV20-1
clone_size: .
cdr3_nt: TGCAGTGCTAGCCCAGGGTCGGGCAATCAGCCCCAGCATTTT
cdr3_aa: CSASPGSGNQPQHF

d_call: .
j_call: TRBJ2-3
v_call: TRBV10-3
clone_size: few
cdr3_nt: TGTGCCATCAAGTCGGAGATATCTACAGATACGCAGTATTTT
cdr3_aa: CAIKSEISTDTQYF

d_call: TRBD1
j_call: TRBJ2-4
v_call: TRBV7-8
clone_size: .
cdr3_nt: TGTGCCAGCAGCTCCGCCCCCCGGGACAGGGTGAACATTCAGTACTTC
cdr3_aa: CASSSAPRDRVNIQYF

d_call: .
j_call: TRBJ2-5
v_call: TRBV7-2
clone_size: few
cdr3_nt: TGTGCCAGCAGCGCCTCCCCCTACGAGACCCAGTACTTC
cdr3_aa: CASSASPYETQYF

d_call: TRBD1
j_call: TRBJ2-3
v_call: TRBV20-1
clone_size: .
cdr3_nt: TGCAGTGCTGAGGGGGCGTCAACTTCACCAGATACGCAGTATTTT
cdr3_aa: CSAEGASTSPDTQYF

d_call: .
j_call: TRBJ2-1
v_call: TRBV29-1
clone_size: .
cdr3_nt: TGCAGCGTTGAATTAGCGACCTACAATGAGCAGTTCTTC
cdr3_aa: CSVELATYNEQFF

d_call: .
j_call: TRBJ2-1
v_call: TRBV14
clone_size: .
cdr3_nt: TGTGCCAGCAGCCGGGCTAATACGAATGAGCAGTTCTTC
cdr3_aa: CASSRANTNEQFF

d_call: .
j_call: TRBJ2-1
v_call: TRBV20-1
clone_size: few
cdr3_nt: TGCAGTGCTAGCAGGAATGAGCAGTTCTTC
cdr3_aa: CSASRNEQFF

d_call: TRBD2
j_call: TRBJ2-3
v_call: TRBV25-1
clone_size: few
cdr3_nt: TGTGCCAGCAGTGAATCCAGCGGGAGTAGTTATGGCCAAACTAGCACAGATACGCAGTATTTT
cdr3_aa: CASSESSGSSYGQTSTDTQYF

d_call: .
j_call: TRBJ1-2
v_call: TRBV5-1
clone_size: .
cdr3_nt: TGCGCCAGCAGCTTGTGGGCAGGGTCTGAGTATGGCTACACCTTC
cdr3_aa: CASSLWAGSEYGYTF

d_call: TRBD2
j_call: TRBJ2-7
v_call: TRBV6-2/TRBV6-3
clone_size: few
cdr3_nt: TGTGCCAGCAGTAATCTAGCGGGCGAAGTATACGAGCAGTACTTC
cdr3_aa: CASSNLAGEVYEQYF

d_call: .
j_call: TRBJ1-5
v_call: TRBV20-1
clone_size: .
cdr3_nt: TGCAGTGCTATAAATAGCGGGAGTTCCTGGGGACAGCATTTT
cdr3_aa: CSAINSGSSWGQHF

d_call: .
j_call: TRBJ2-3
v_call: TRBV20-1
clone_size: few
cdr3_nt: TGCAGTGCCCCAACCAGGGGTAGCGGCACAGATACGCAGTATTTT
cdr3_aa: CSAPTRGSGTDTQYF